The source of this TCR beta chain is a study of blood T cell repertoires in COVID-19. Generated by immunoSEQ multiplex PCR, the TCRdb table keeps only in-frame clones and is missing some. The sample carries about 65,000 clones, roughly 92% recorded once. Looked up from germline, CDR1 is DFQATT and CDR2 is SNEGSKA (reference sequence). V was clipped by 3 bases and J by 0 bases; unmatched bases: 11. The CDR3 runs to 17 residues. The sample was peripheral blood. The gene calls are TRBV20-1 and TRBJ1-5; TRBD1 aligns across 7 bases. This receptor was taken from an older man with active COVID-19. The CDR3 DNA reads as TGCAGTGCTAGTATTTCGGGCAGGGGGGTTAGCAATCAGCCCCAGCATTTT. This sequence encodes CSASISGRGVSNQPQHF.